This TCR beta chain appears in the sequencing data of a study of beta chain features in type 1 diabetes listed by TCRdb under 2018. A note on the overall study: Patients and healthy donors did not differ in mean age, gender distribution, total cell number or subset yield. Across all samples, around 99 million sorted cells were examined, and cell number per subset correlated strongly with RNA yield. The study compared TCRB repertoires of sorted circulating CD4+ T cell subsets between recently diagnosed type 1 diabetes patients and matched healthy donors. Regulatory and stem cell-like memory subsets were obtained from only 8 patients and roughly 8 healthy donors, while naive and central memory subsets were obtained from all 28 donors. What the authors observed across the whole study: Fewer insertions and more nucleotide deletions at VDJ recombination sites were observed in patients with type 1 diabetes, implying thymic rearrangement abnormalities. Because cDNA was sequenced instead of genomic DNA, highly expressing activated cells could be over-represented, though the groups showed no difference in activation or CD3 levels. Naive, central memory and regulatory TCRB repertoires appeared more similar among patients than among healthy donors. In all four CD4+ subsets, TCRB CDR3 length was moderately but significantly shorter in type 1 diabetes patients. Shorter templates might have been favored by PCR, but patient and control samples were amplified and corrected together, so both groups would have been affected equally by any skew. Because the HLA sub-analyses included only small numbers of individuals, any influence of HLA type on TCRB rearrangement was left unresolved.

Details on this clone: Its antigen target is currently unknown. Base qualities are not recorded, but no much larger clone differs from it by a single base.

The entire isolated RNA was reverse transcribed using the High Capacity cDNA Reverse Transcription Kit, and thus expressed TCRB transcripts were sequenced. Deep immunoSEQ sequencing was performed on naive, central memory and regulatory T cell samples, with an average of around 3.5 million total reads per sample. Sorted cells were lysed in RLT buffer, and RNA was extracted using DNase-treated RNeasy Micro or Mini kits according to cell number. To prevent cross-contamination, each cell subset was processed individually, whereas patient and healthy donor samples were processed jointly. TCRB sequences were amplified from cDNA with the immunoSEQ multiplex PCR, producing 87-bp fragments spanning the CDR3 region. Sequencing of the amplicons was done on the Illumina HiSeq platform. As for how the authors treated the data: Synthetic template baselines were used to correct PCR bias computationally, reads within Hamming distance 2 were collapsed together, and singletons that could not be merged were discarded. By aligning reads against IMGT, V, D and J genes, CDR3 length, and insertions or deletions at six rearrangement sites were assigned. Clonotype counts were normalized to sorted cell number within each subset before computing true diversity and Gini coefficients with the tcR R package. The overlap coefficient, calculated on TCRB nucleotide sequences, was used to measure repertoire sharing. Out-of-frame TCRB sequences from naive cells were analyzed to stand in for the pre-selection repertoire. The source is immuneACCESS, and TCRdb retained only in-frame sequences with V and J called. Part of the clones is not carried over; for the studies checked, unresolved V genes explain less than half of this, and the remainder is unexplained. The V and J calls and clone size were taken over from that table, and D and trimming were inferred from the DNA. The sample data list fewer than 300,000 clones, and roughly 20% of these were observed just once. More than 0.025% of the sample comes from the top ten.

V loses 7 bases of germline sequence and J loses 5 bases, and the interval between the two ends is 17 bases. The CDR3 covers 14 residues, taking in both the cysteine and the phenylalanine. Only the CDR3 portion is preserved as DNA: 42 bases, with reading frame beginning at the first base. According to the germline V gene, CDR1 reads SNHLY and CDR2 reads FYNNEI. A single peripheral blood draw of around 120 mL on average was collected from each donor into heparinised tubes. Naive, central memory, regulatory and stem cell-like memory CD4+ T cells were sorted on a BD FACSAria II using a panel including CD45RO, CCR7, CD25, CD127, CD95 and CD27. Every sorted population had a purity above 98%. PBMCs were separated immediately by Lymphoprep density gradient centrifugation and were stained directly, without being cultured. To minimize batch effects, samples were stained and sorted in pairs, one healthy donor with one patient per experiment.

Sequenced sample: naive CD4+ T cells from blood. Sample cell subset or site, as interpreted from the label and publication: true naive CD4+ T cells. The TCR sequence derives from a woman in her forties with type 1 diabetes. The V and J segments used are TRBV2 and TRBJ1-1, with the D gene uncertain. The base sequence is TGTGCCAGCACAAAGGAGGTTGGAAGTACTGAAGCTTTCTTT. Translated, it gives CASTKEVGSTEAFF.